This T cell receptor beta chain was captured by sequencing in a study of blood T cell repertoires in COVID-19. About the research overall: PBMCs, B-cell-depleted T cells, or T cells provided the cDNA or gDNA that made up the material.

Profiling relied on immunoSEQ multiplex PCR, and the TCRdb table lists in-frame clones only, not all of them. The sample carries about 100,000 clones, around 90% recorded once. V was shortened by 5 bases and J by 2 bases, with 7 bases between the two germline ends. Germline values: CDR1 MDHEN, CDR2 SYDVKM. This CDR3 region has 13 residues. The specimen was peripheral blood. The chain has TRBV28 and TRBJ2-4; perhaps TRBD2 as D (5 bases). This TCR was recovered from a human donor in a cohort sampled during active COVID-19. CDR3 protein: CASSPSTKNIQYF. CDR3 DNA sequence: TGTGCCAGCAGTCCTAGCACCAAAAACATTCAGTACTTC.